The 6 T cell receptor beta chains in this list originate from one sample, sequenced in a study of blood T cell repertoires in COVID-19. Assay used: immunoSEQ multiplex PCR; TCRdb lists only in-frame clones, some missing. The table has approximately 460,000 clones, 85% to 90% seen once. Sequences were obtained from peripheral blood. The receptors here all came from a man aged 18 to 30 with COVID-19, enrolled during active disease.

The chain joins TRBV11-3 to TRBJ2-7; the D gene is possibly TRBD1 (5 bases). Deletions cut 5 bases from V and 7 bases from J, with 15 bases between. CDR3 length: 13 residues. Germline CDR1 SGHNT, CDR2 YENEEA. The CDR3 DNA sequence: TGTGCCAGCAGCATGGGGCAGCATCGGGAGCAGTACTTC. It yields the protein CASSMGQHREQYF. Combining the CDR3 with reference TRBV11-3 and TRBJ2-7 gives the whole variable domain EAGVVQSPRYKIIEKKQPVAFWCNPISGHNTLYWYLQNLGQGPELLIRYENEEAVDDSQLPKDRFSAERLKGVDSTLKIQPAELGDSAVYLCASSMGQHREQYFGPGTRLTVT.

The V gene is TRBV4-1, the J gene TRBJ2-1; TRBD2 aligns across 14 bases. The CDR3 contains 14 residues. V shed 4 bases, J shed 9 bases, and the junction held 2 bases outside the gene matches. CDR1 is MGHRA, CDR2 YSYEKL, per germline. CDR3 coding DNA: TGCGCCAGCAGCCTGGGACTAGCGGGGGTTGAGCAGTTCTTC. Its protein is CASSLGLAGVEQFF.

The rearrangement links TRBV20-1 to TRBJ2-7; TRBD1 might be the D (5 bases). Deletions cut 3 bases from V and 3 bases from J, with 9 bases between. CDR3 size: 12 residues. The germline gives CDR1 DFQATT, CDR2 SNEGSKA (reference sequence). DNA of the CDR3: TGCAGTGCTAGTGGGGCAGGCTACGAGCAGTACTTC. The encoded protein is CSASGAGYEQYF.

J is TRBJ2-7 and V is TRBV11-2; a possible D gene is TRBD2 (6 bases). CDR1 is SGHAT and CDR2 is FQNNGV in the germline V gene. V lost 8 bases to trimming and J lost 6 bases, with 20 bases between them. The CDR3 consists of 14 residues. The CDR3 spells CASLSGPRSGEQYF. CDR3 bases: TGTGCCAGCCTCAGCGGGCCCCGATCGGGCGAGCAGTACTTC.

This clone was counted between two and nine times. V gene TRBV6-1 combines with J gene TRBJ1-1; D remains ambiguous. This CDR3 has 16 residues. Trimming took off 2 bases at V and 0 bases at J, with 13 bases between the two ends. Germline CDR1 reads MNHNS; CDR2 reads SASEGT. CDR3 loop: CASSEPFGEVNTEAFF. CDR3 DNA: TGTGCCAGCAGTGAACCGTTTGGGGAGGTGAACACTGAAGCTTTCTTT.

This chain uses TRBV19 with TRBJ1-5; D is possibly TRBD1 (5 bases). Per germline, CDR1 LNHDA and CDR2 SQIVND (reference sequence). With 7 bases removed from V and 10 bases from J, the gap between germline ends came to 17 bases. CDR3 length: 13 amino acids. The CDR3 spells CASTIGGKSPQHF. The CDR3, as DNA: TGTGCCAGTACCATCGGGGGGAAGTCTCCCCAGCATTTT.